One TCR beta chain is described in this entry. No antigen is known for it. This record belongs to a study of cytomegalovirus exposure and HLA in healthy donors. General study findings and limits: In an earlier analysis, most TCR beta V segments were productive about 87% or about 30% of the time.

Amplification used 60 Vbeta primers and 13 Jbeta primers. This table comes from immunoSEQ multiplex PCR, and its TCRdb copy is limited to in-frame clones, with some not included. The sample lists more than 95,000 clones, about 84% occurring once. V was clipped by 5 bases and J by 0 bases, with 16 bases between them. Germline CDR1 and CDR2: SGHTA and FQGTGA. The CDR3 is made up of 16 amino acids. The TCR originated in a man in his forties in good health and CMV-seronegative. This rearrangement joins TRBV7-3 to TRBJ1-1; D unclear. Sequenced: PBMCs. DNA of the CDR3: TGTGCCAGCAGCCCGACCGGCGGCCTTATGAACACTGAAGCTTTCTTT. Protein: CASSPTGGLMNTEAFF.